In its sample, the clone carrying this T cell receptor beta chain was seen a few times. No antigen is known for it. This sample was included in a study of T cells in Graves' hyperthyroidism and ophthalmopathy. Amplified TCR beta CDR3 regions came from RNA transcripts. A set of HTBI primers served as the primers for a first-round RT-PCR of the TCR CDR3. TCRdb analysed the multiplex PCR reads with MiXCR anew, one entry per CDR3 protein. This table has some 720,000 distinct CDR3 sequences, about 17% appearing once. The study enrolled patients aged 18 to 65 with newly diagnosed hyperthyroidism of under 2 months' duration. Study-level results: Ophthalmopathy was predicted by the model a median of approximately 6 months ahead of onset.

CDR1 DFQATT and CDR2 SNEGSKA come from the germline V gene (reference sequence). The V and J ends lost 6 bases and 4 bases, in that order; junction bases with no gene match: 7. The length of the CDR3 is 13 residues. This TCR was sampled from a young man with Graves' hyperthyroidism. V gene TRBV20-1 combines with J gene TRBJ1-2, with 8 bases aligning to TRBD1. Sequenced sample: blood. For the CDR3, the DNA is TGCAGTGCCGATAACAGGGGGATCTATGGCTACACCTTC. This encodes CSADNRGIYGYTF.